This T cell receptor (beta chain) was observed in a study of T cell repertoires in cytomegalovirus infection. In the study overall: From public TCR beta signatures came an indication of both CMV infection and matching HLA type. Study outcomes and limitations: CMV carriers having the relevant HLA were flagged by cumulative public TCR beta family frequency.

TCRdb itself ran the reads through MiXCR, one entry per CDR3 protein. The table includes about 360,000 distinct CDR3 sequences, about a sixth detected once. With 0 bases clipped from V and 2 bases from J, the junction kept 5 bases outside the gene matches. The CDR3 spans 16 residues. Germline values: CDR1 SGHVS, CDR2 FNYEAQ. This clonotype was recorded many times. No antigen is known for it. The sample was PBMCs. The rearrangement joins TRBV7-6 to TRBJ2-7; 9 positions match TRBD2. The receptor comes from a human donor in good health (CMV status not recorded). Some clones in this sample may be carry-over from other donors' samples. The CDR3 reads CASSLARAGGTYEQYF. The CDR3 nucleotides are TGTGCCAGCAGCTTAGCTCGGGCGGGGGGGACCTACGAGCAGTACTTC.